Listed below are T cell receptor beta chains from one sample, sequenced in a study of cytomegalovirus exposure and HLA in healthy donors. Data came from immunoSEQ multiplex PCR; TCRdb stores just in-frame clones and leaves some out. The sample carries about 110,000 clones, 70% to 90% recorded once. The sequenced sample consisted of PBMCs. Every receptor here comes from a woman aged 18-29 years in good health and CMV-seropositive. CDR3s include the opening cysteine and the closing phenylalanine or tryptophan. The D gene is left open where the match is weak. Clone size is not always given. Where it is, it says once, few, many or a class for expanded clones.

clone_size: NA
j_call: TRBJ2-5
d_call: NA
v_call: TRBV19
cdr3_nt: TGTGCCAGTGCCTTGGGGGACACTCAAGAGACCCAGTACTTC
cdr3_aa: CASALGDTQETQYF

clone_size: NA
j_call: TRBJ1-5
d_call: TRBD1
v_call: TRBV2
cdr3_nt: TGTGCCAGCAGTCAGGACAGGGGAAATCAGCCCCAGCATTTT
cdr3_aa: CASSQDRGNQPQHF

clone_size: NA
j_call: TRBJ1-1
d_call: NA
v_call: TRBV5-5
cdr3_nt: TGTGCCAGCAGACTCGGACATATGAACACTGAAGCTTTCTTT
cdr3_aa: CASRLGHMNTEAFF

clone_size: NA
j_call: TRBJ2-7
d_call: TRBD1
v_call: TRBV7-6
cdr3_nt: TGTGCCAGCAGCTCGGACAGGGGAAGCGAGCAGTACTTC
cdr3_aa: CASSSDRGSEQYF

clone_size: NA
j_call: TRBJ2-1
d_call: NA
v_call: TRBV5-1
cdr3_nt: TGCGCCAGCAATAGGGGTACAACGGAGCAGTTCTTC
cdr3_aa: CASNRGTTEQFF

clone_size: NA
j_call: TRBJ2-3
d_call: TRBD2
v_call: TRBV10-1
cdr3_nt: TGCGCCAGCAGTGATATCCAGCGGGACACAGATACGCAGTATTTT
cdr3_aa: CASSDIQRDTDTQYF

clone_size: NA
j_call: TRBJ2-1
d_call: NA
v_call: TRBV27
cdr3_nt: TGTGCCAGCAGTGGTCTGGGGCAGGGGCTGTACAATGAGCAGTTCTTC
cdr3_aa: CASSGLGQGLYNEQFF

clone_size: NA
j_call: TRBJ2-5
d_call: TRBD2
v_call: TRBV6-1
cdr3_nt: TGTGCCAGCAGAATAGCGGGAGGGGAGACCCAGTACTTC
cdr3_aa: CASRIAGGETQYF

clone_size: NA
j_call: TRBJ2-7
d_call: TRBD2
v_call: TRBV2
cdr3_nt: TGTGCCAGCAGACCTAGCGGGAGTTACGAGCAGTACTTC
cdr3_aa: CASRPSGSYEQYF

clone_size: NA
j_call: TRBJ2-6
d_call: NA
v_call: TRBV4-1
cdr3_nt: TGCGCCAGCAGCCATCTTGGGCTTGGGGCCAACGTCCTGACTTTC
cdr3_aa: CASSHLGLGANVLTF

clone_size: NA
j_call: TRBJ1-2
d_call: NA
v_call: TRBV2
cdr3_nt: TGTGCCAGCAGTCTTAAGGGGTCTATGGGTGGCTACACCTTC
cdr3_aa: CASSLKGSMGGYTF

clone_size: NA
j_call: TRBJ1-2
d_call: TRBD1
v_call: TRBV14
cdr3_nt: TGTGCCAGCAGGGGACAGGGACGGCCATATGGCTACACCTTC
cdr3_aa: CASRGQGRPYGYTF

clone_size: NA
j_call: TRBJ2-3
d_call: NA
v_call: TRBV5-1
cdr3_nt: TGCGCCAGCAGCAGGGAGAGTAGTACAGATACGCAGTATTTT
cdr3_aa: CASSRESSTDTQYF

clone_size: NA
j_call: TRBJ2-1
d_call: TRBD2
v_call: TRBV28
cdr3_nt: TGTGCCAGCGGCGTCGGGGGGAATGAGCAGTTCTTC
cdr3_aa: CASGVGGNEQFF

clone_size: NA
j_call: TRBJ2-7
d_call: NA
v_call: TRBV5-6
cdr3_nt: TGTGCCAGCAGTGGCAGGGGACCCTACGAGCAGTACTTC
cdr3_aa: CASSGRGPYEQYF

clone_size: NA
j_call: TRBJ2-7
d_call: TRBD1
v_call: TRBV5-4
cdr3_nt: TGTGCCAGCGGTAAGGGACAGCCTTCCTACGAGCAGTACTTC
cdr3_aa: CASGKGQPSYEQYF

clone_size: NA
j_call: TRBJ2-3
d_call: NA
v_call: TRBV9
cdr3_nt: TGTGCCAGCAGCGTAGACGGGGTTAGCACAGATACGCAGTATTTT
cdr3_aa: CASSVDGVSTDTQYF

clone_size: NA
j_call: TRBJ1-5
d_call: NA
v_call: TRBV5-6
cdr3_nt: TGTGCCAGCAGCTTCAGGAATCAGCCCCAGCATTTT
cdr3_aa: CASSFRNQPQHF

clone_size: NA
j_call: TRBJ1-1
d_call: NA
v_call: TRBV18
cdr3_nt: TGTGCCAGCTCACCCCCCCTTGGGGCGAGCACTGAAGCTTTCTTT
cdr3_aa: CASSPPLGASTEAFF

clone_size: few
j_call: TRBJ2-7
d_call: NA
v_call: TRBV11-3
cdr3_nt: TGTGCCAGCAGCTTCCTCCCAGGGACGGGGGATTACGAGCAGTACTTC
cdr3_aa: CASSFLPGTGDYEQYF

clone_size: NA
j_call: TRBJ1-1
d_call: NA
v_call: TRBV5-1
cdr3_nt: TGCGCCAGCAGCTTGAGGTCCACAGGGAGCACTGAAGCTTTCTTT
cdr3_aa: CASSLRSTGSTEAFF

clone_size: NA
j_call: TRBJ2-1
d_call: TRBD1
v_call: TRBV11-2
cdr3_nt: TGTGCCAGCAGCTCGGGGCCGGGACAGGGTCCCGATGAGCAGTTCTTC
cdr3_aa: CASSSGPGQGPDEQFF

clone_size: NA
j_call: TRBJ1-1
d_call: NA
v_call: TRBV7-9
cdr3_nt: TGTGCCAGCAGCTCCGACAGCGAAGCAGAGAACACTGAAGCTTTCTTT
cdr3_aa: CASSSDSEAENTEAFF

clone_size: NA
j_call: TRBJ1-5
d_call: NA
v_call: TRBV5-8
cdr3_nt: TGTGCCAGCAGCTTGCTAGGACACATAAATCAGCCCCAGCATTTT
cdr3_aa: CASSLLGHINQPQHF

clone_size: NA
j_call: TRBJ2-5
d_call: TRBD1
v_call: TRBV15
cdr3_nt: TGTGCCACCAGCAGAGCCTTCCTCCGGGACAGGCAAGAGACCCAGTACTTC
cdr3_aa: CATSRAFLRDRQETQYF

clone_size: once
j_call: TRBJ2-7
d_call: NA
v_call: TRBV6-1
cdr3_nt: TGTGCCAGCAGTGAAGTCCGGGGGACAGATTACTACGAGCAGTACTTC
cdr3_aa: CASSEVRGTDYYEQYF

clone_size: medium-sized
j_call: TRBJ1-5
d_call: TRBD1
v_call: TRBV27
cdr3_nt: TGTGCCAGCAGTTTCGGACAGGGTGGTCAGCCCCAGCATTTT
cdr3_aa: CASSFGQGGQPQHF

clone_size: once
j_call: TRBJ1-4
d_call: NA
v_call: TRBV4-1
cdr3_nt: TGCGCCAGCAGCCAAGCCGGGTATGAAAAACTGTTTTTT
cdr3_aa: CASSQAGYEKLFF

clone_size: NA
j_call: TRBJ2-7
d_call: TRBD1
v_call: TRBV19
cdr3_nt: TGTGCCAGTAGTATAGGGACAGGGGACGACGAGCAGTACTTC
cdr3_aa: CASSIGTGDDEQYF

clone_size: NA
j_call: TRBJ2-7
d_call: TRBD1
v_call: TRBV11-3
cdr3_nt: TGTGCCAGCAGGGTCCGGGACAGGCCGACCTACGAGCAGTACTTC
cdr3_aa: CASRVRDRPTYEQYF

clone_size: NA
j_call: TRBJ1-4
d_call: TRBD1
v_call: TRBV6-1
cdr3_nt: TGTGCCAGCAGTGGAGTGGAGACAGGGGTCGGGGAAAAACTGTTTTTT
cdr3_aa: CASSGVETGVGEKLFF

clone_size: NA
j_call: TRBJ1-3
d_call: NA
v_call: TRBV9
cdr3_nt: TGTGCCAGCAGCGTAGATAGCGGGACATCTGGAAACACCATATATTTT
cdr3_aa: CASSVDSGTSGNTIYF

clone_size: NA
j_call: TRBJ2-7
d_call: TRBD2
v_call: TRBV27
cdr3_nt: TGTGCCAGCGCTCCAACTAGCGGACCCTACGAGCAGTACTTC
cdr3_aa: CASAPTSGPYEQYF

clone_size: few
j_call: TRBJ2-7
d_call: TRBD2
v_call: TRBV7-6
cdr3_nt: TGTGCCAGCAGCTTGGGACTAGCGAGCGAGCAGTACTTC
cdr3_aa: CASSLGLASEQYF

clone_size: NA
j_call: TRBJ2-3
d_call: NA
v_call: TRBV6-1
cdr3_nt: TGTGCCAGCAGTGGTCTAGGCGGCGGGGCCGATTACACAGATACGCAGTATTTT
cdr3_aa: CASSGLGGGADYTDTQYF

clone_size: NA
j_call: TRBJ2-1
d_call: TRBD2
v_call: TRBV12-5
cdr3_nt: TGTGCTAGTGTTAGGACTAGCGGGAGTGTTTTTGGTAGCTACAATGAGCAGTTCTTC
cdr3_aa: CASVRTSGSVFGSYNEQFF